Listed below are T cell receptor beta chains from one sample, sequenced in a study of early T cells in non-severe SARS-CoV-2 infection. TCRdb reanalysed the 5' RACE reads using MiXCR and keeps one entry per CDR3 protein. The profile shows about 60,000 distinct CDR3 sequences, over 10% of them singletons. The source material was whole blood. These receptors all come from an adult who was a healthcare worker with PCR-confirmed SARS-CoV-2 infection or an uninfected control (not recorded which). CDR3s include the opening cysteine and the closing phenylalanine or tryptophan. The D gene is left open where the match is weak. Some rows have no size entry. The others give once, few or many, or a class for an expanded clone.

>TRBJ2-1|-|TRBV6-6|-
CASSVLVYNEQFF
TGTGCCAGCAGTGTACTAGTGTACAATGAGCAGTTCTTC
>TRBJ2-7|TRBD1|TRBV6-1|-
CASRLTGGYEQYF
TGTGCCAGCAGACTGACAGGGGGCTACGAGCAGTACTTC
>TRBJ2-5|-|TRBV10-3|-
CAISVGADQETQYF
TGTGCCATCAGTGTGGGGGCGGACCAAGAGACCCAGTACTTC
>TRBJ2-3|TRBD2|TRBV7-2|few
CASSYTSGSDTQYF
TGTGCCAGCAGCTATACTAGCGGGTCAGATACGCAGTATTTT
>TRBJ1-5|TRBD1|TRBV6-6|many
CASSLFGQGNYQPQHF
TGTGCCAGCAGTCTTTTCGGACAGGGTAATTATCAGCCCCAGCATTTT
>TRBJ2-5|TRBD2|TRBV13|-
CASSLGVAGPTVTQYF
TGTGCCAGCAGCTTAGGGGTAGCGGGGCCGACGGTGACCCAGTACTTC
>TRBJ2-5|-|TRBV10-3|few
CAISVDQETQYF
TGTGCCATCAGTGTAGACCAAGAGACCCAGTACTTC
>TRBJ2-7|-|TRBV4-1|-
CASSQVHTREQYF
TGCGCCAGCAGCCAAGTGCACACGAGAGAGCAGTACTTC
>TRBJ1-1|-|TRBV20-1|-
CSARGGRRDTEAFF
TGCAGTGCTAGAGGGGGGCGCAGGGACACTGAAGCTTTCTTT
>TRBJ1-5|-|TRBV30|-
CAWSLGKQPQHF
TGTGCCTGGAGTCTTGGAAAACAGCCCCAGCATTTT
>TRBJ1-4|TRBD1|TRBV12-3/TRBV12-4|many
CASKTDRNEKLFF
TGTGCCAGCAAAACGGACAGGAACGAAAAACTGTTTTTT
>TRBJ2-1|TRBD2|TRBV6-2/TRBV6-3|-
CASSRLAGDHNEQFF
TGTGCCAGCAGTCGACTAGCGGGAGATCACAATGAGCAGTTCTTC
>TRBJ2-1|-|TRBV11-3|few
CASSAGSFATEQFF
TGTGCCAGCAGCGCCGGCAGCTTCGCTACTGAGCAGTTCTTC
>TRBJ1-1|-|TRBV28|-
CASSPQGRGEAFF
TGTGCCAGCAGTCCACAGGGACGGGGTGAAGCTTTCTTT
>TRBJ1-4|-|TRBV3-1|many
CASSQGGANEKLFF
TGTGCCAGCAGCCAAGGAGGGGCTAATGAAAAACTGTTTTTT
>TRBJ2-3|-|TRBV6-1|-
CASSEAVGGTDTQYF
TGTGCCAGCAGTGAAGCGGTCGGGGGCACAGATACGCAGTATTTT
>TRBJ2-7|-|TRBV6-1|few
CASSEAGVLEQYF
TGTGCCAGCAGTGAAGCTGGGGTGTTGGAGCAGTACTTC
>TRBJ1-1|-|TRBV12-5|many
CASGEGFLNTEAFF
TGTGCTAGTGGGGAGGGGTTCCTGAACACTGAAGCTTTCTTT
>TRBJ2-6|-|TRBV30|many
CASPAGPGANVLTF
TGTGCCTCTCCTGCGGGGCCCGGGGCCAACGTCCTGACTTTC
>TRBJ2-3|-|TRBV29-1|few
CSVSREDTQYF
TGCAGCGTTAGCAGGGAAGATACGCAGTATTTT
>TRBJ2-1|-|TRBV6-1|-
CASSDPGGRGSYNEQFF
TGTGCCAGCAGTGATCCGGGAGGCAGGGGGTCCTACAATGAGCAGTTCTTC
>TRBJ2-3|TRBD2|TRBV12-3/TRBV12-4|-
CASSRPAGGTADTQYF
TGTGCCAGCAGTCGCCCGGCGGGGGGGACCGCAGATACGCAGTATTTT
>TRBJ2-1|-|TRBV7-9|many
CASSLYRNNEQFF
TGTGCCAGCAGCTTATATCGGAACAATGAGCAGTTCTTC
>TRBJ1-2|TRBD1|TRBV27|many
CASSSWTGGNYGYTF
TGTGCCAGCAGTTCCTGGACAGGGGGTAACTATGGCTACACCTTC
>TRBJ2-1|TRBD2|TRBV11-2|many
CASSYFGLAGNNEQFF
TGTGCCAGCAGCTATTTTGGACTAGCGGGAAACAATGAGCAGTTCTTC
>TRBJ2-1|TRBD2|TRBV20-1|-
CSARVSGRVQYNEQFF
TGCAGTGCTAGAGTATCCGGGAGGGTTCAATACAATGAGCAGTTCTTC
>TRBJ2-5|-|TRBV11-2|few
CASSLRPADQETQYF
TGTGCCAGCAGCTTACGCCCCGCGGACCAAGAGACCCAGTACTTC
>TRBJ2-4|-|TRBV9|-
CASSPDDPVAKSIQYF
TGTGCCAGCAGCCCGGATGACCCCGTAGCCAAAAGCATTCAGTACTTC
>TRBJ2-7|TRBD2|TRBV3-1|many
CASSPWTSSYEQYF
TGTGCCAGCAGCCCTTGGACTAGTTCCTACGAGCAGTACTTC
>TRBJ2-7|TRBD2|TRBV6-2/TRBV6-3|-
CASSSPKVSGGFVSSYEQYF
TGTGCCAGCAGTTCCCCGAAGGTTAGCGGGGGGTTTGTCTCCTCCTACGAGCAGTACTTC
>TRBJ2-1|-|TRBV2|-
CASNTGGGYNEQFF
TGTGCCAGCAACACGGGGGGCGGCTACAATGAGCAGTTCTTC
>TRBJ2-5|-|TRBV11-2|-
CASSLDGLTGTTETQYF
TGTGCCAGCAGCTTAGACGGGCTCACGGGGACAACAGAGACCCAGTACTTC
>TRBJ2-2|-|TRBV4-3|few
CASSPQGHGELFF
TGCGCCAGCAGCCCTCAGGGCCACGGGGAGCTGTTTTTT
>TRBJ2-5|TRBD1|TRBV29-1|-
CSVTPGQGQETKYF
TGCAGCGTTACACCGGGACAGGGTCAAGAGACCAAGTACTTC
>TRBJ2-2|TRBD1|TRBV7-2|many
CASSFTGGTGELFF
TGTGCCAGCAGCTTTACAGGGGGCACCGGGGAGCTGTTTTTT
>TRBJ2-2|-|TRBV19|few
CASTPVRDTGELFF
TGTGCCAGTACCCCGGTAAGGGACACCGGGGAGCTGTTTTTT
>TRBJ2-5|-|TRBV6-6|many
CASIAQETQYF
TGTGCCAGCATTGCCCAGGAGACCCAGTACTTC
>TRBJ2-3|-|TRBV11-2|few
CASSLDRVADTQYF
TGTGCCAGCAGCTTAGACAGGGTTGCAGATACGCAGTATTTT
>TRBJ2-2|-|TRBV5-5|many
CASSFRVTGTGELFF
TGTGCCAGCAGTTTTAGAGTCACAGGCACCGGGGAGCTGTTTTTT
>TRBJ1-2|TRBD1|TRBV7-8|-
CASSPTPTGGADPYGYTF
TGTGCCAGCAGCCCTACCCCGACAGGGGGCGCGGACCCATATGGCTACACCTTC
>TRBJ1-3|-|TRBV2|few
CASSESTIYF
TGTGCCAGCAGTGAAAGCACCATATATTTT
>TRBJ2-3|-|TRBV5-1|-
CASTLGSSTDTQYF
TGCGCCAGCACCTTGGGTTCTAGCACAGATACGCAGTATTTT
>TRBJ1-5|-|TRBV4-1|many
CASSQVDMGLSNQPQHF
TGCGCCAGCAGCCAAGTTGATATGGGTTTAAGCAATCAGCCCCAGCATTTT
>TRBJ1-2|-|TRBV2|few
CASSSGTYGYTF
TGTGCCAGCAGTTCAGGGACCTATGGCTACACCTTC
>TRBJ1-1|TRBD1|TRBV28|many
CASSLWTGPNTEAFF
TGTGCCAGCAGTTTATGGACAGGGCCGAACACTGAAGCTTTCTTT
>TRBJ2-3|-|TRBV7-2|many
CASSLIGAPDTQYF
TGTGCCAGCAGCTTAATTGGGGCCCCAGATACGCAGTATTTT
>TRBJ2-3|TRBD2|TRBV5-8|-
CASAAGGPGDTQYF
TGTGCCTCCGCGGCGGGAGGGCCGGGAGATACGCAGTATTTT
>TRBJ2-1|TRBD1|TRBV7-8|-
CASSLGTGKTEQFF
TGTGCCAGCAGCTTAGGGACAGGGAAAACTGAGCAGTTCTTC
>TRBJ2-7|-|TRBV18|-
CASSPVGNSYEQYF
TGTGCCAGCTCACCCGTCGGAAACTCCTACGAGCAGTACTTC